The 20 T cell receptor beta chains below all came from one sample that was sequenced in a study of shared clonotypes between healthy human individuals. TCRdb's copy holds only in-frame clones and misses some; the assay was immunoSEQ multiplex PCR. The table includes roughly 1,500,000 clones, 95% to 99% detected once. The sequenced sample was naive CD4+ T cells sorted from blood. Stated subset: CD45RA+ positively selected. The receptor set was obtained from a man younger than 40 in good health.

V and J are TRBV6-1 and TRBJ2-7; a weak D match, TRBD2 (5 bases). The CDR3 has 18 residues. V lost 1 base, J lost 0 bases, and 19 bases lay in between. CDR1 is MNHNS and CDR2 is SASEGT in the germline V gene. The CDR3 bases are TGTGCCAGCAGTGAAGAGCTAAAAGTCCGGGGAAGCTCCTACGAGCAGTACTTC. Amino acid sequence: CASSEELKVRGSSYEQYF.

This clone was recorded only once. The chain combines TRBV5-1 with TRBJ2-1; TRBD1 agrees at 7 bases. From germline, CDR1 is SGHRS and CDR2 YFSETQ. V was pared by 1 base and J by 9 bases, with 10 bases of the junction left unmatched. The CDR3 has 15 amino acids. This CDR3 reads CASSLRTGDASEQFF. The CDR3 coding sequence is TGCGCCAGCAGCTTGCGGACAGGTGATGCTAGTGAGCAGTTCTTC.

The gene calls are TRBV6-1 and TRBJ2-1; D is undetermined. The CDR3 extends over 15 amino acids. Germline CDR1 and CDR2: MNHNS and SASEGT. V was pared by 6 bases and J by 0 bases, with 12 bases between. Written as DNA, the CDR3 is TGTGCCAGCAGCTCTGACCTCCCCTCCTACAATGAGCAGTTCTTC. It is translated as CASSSDLPSYNEQFF.

This chain uses TRBV29-1 with TRBJ2-1; D call uncertain. Between the trimmed V and J ends, which lost 7 bases and 5 bases, there was a span of 9 bases. The CDR3 is 11 amino acids. CDR1 and CDR2 from the germline V gene are SQVTM and ANQGSEA. The CDR3 coding sequence is TGCAGCGGTTCATGGGACAATGAGCAGTTCTTC. Translation gives CSGSWDNEQFF.

The chain has TRBV9 and TRBJ2-2; D not resolved. Trimming removed 8 bases at V and 7 bases at J, with 9 bases between. Looked up from germline, CDR1 is SGDLS and CDR2 is YYNGEE. CDR3 size: 11 residues. The CDR3 spells CASRLDGELFF. The CDR3 DNA reads TGTGCCAGTAGACTGGACGGGGAGCTGTTTTTT. Full variable domain (missing parts from reference TRBV9 and TRBJ2-2): DSGVTQTPKHLITATGQRVTLRCSPRSGDLSVYWYQQSLDQGLQFLIQYYNGEERAKGNILERFSAQQFPDLHSELNLSSLELGDSALYFCASRLDGELFFGEGSRLTVL.

V gene TRBV15 combines with J gene TRBJ1-1; 9 bases match TRBD1. Germline loops: CDR1 LNHNV, CDR2 YYDKDF (reference sequence). V lost 3 bases, J lost 5 bases, and 10 bases stayed unmatched. This CDR3 has 16 residues. The CDR3 is CATSRAGTGRVTEAFF. Written as DNA, the CDR3 is TGTGCCACCAGCAGGGCCGGGACAGGGAGGGTGACTGAAGCTTTCTTT.

The V call is TRBV27, the J call TRBJ1-1, with D perhaps matching TRBD1 (6 bases). V lost 5 bases, J lost 6 bases, and 13 bases lay in between. Germline lookup yields CDR1 MNHEY and CDR2 SMNVEV (reference sequence). There are 13 residues in the CDR3. The CDR3 DNA reads TGTGCCAGCAGTCCCACAGGGATGGCTGAAGCTTTCTTT. Protein: CASSPTGMAEAFF.

CDR3 residues: CASSLTPTDTQYF. The DNA for the CDR3 is TGTGCCAGCAGCTTAACCCCCACAGATACGCAGTATTTT. The chain joins TRBV7-7 to TRBJ2-3, with D uncertain. The length of the CDR3 is 13 residues. Trimming removed 2 bases from V and 2 bases from J, with 5 bases in between. CDR1 is SSHAT and CDR2 is FNYEAQ in the germline V gene (reference sequence). Filled out from reference TRBV7-7 and TRBJ2-3, the complete variable domain reads GAGVSQSPRYKVTKRGQDVTLRCDPISSHATLYWYQQALGQGPEFLTYFNYEAQPDKSGLPSDRFSAERPEGSISTLTIQRTEQRDSAMYRCASSLTPTDTQYFGPGTRLTVL.

This chain links TRBV5-6 with TRBJ1-3, with D possibly matching TRBD1 (5 bases). V was shortened by 4 bases and J by 8 bases, with 16 bases between the two germline ends. The V gene's germline CDR1 is SGHDT and CDR2 YYEEEE. The CDR3 covers 14 residues. The CDR3 region is CASSQGLKVDTIYF. CDR3 sequence (DNA): TGTGCCAGCAGCCAGGGATTGAAGGTGGACACCATATATTTT.

This clone appeared once. The same CDR3 also results from other DNA sequences found in this sample. This chain connects TRBV5-1 to TRBJ2-5, with 8 nucleotides matching TRBD1. V lost 2 bases to trimming and J lost 2 bases; unmatched junction nucleotides: 2. The V gene's germline CDR1 is SGHRS and CDR2 YFSETQ. The CDR3 is 14 residues long. The CDR3 loop is CASSFGTGQETQYF. CDR3 DNA: TGCGCCAGCAGCTTCGGGACAGGACAAGAGACCCAGTACTTC. The full variable domain, in which reference TRBV5-1 and TRBJ2-5 provide the parts outside the CDR3, is KAGVTQTPRYLIKTRGQQVTLSCSPISGHRSVSWYQQTPGQGLQFLFEYFSETQRNKGNFPGRFSGRQFSNSRSEMNVSTLELGDSALYLCASSFGTGQETQYFGPGTRLLVL.

CDR3 sequence: CASSLEGLALEQFF. The DNA of the CDR3 is TGCGCCAGCAGCTTGGAGGGACTAGCGCTTGAGCAGTTCTTC. V is TRBV5-1 and J is TRBJ2-1; 10 nucleotides agree with TRBD2. The CDR3 length is 14 residues. CDR1 SGHRS and CDR2 YFSETQ come from the germline V gene. Unmatched junction bases numbered 3, after V lost 0 bases and J lost 9 bases.

J is TRBJ2-5 and V is TRBV5-1; D is possibly TRBD1 (6 bases). The germline gives CDR1 SGHRS, CDR2 YFSETQ. Deletions cut 2 bases from V and 5 bases from J, with 22 bases between. This CDR3 comprises 17 residues. CDR3 bases: TGCGCCAGCAGCTTAGGACAGTCTAGATTGGGTGGGGAGACCCAGTACTTC. This gives the protein CASSLGQSRLGGETQYF.

The chain couples TRBV7-2 to TRBJ1-2, with D perhaps TRBD1 (5 bases). The ends were cut back, 1 base at V and 3 bases at J, with 12 bases in the middle. This CDR3 comprises 15 residues. CDR1 is SGHTA and CDR2 is FQGNSA in the germline V gene. The CDR3 DNA reads as TGTGCCAGCAGCTTAGACCCAGGGTGGGACTATGGCTACACCTTC. Its translation is CASSLDPGWDYGYTF.

The chain carries TRBV5-1 and TRBJ2-2; maybe TRBD1 (6 bases). CDR3 length: 18 amino acids. CDR1 is SGHRS, CDR2 YFSETQ, per germline. V lost 1 base to trimming and J lost 4 bases, with 20 bases between them. The CDR3 sequence is CASSLWVMGARGTGELFF. The DNA of the CDR3 is TGCGCCAGCAGCTTGTGGGTGATGGGGGCGCGAGGCACCGGGGAGCTGTTTTTT.

The chain couples TRBV25-1 to TRBJ2-7; D uncertain. V was clipped by 1 base and J by 1 base, with 5 bases between them. The CDR3 runs to 13 residues. In germline, CDR1 is MGHDK, CDR2 SYGVNS. CDR3 DNA sequence: TGTGCCAGCAGTGAATTTGAGTCCTACGAGCAGTACTTC. This translates into CASSEFESYEQYF.

The chain recombines TRBV10-1 with TRBJ1-1; no reliable D call. CDR1 is WNHNN and CDR2 is SYGVQD in the germline V gene (reference sequence). Trimming cost V 4 bases and J 7 bases, with 22 bases left between them. This CDR3 region has 16 residues. The CDR3 reads CASSGLWVDGRNEAFF. In DNA form, the CDR3 reads TGCGCCAGCAGTGGATTATGGGTGGACGGGCGTAATGAAGCTTTCTTT.

The V call is TRBV4-2, the J call TRBJ2-1; TRBD2 matches 7 bases. CDR1 and CDR2 (germline): LGHNA, YNFKEQ. Trimming removed 0 bases from V and 2 bases from J; junction bases left unmatched: 10. The CDR3 contains 18 residues. The CDR3 bases are TGTGCCAGCAGCCAAGACCTGGGGCTAGCGGACCCCTACAATGAGCAGTTCTTC. As protein: CASSQDLGLADPYNEQFF.

The chain recombines TRBV7-9 with TRBJ2-5; a possible D gene is TRBD2 (6 bases). V was shortened by 1 base and J by 5 bases, with 17 bases between the two germline ends. The CDR3 extends over 16 amino acids. Germline CDR1 reads SEHNR; CDR2 reads FQNEAQ (reference sequence). The CDR3 protein is CASSLGNPTRMETQYF. CDR3 DNA sequence: TGTGCCAGCAGCTTAGGGAATCCGACTAGGATGGAGACCCAGTACTTC.

This clone appeared a single time. The chain links TRBV6-5 to TRBJ1-2, with TRBD1 as a possible D gene (6 bases). Trimming shortened V by 0 bases and J by 9 bases, and 8 bases separated the two germline ends. The V gene's germline CDR1 is MNHEY and CDR2 SVGAGI. CDR3 length: 12 residues. CDR3 protein: CASSYSGASYTF. The CDR3 nucleotides read TGTGCCAGCAGTTACTCGGGGGCCAGCTACACCTTC.

The chain has TRBV7-8 and TRBJ1-5; D remains ambiguous. Trimming left V 5 bases short and J 1 base short, with 21 bases between. The CDR3 spans 18 residues. The germline V gene has CDR1 SGHVS and CDR2 FQNEAQ. CDR3 DNA: TGTGCCAGCAGCGCCGGACGGGTTCCGGGTGGGAGCAATCAGCCCCAGCATTTT. This encodes CASSAGRVPGGSNQPQHF.